The 12 T cell receptor beta chains in this list originate from one sample, sequenced in a study of shared clonotypes between healthy human individuals. Produced via immunoSEQ multiplex PCR; TCRdb's table is partial and in-frame only. Of roughly 1,500,000 clones in the sample, 95% to 99% are singletons; the top ten hold about 0.4%. Sequenced sample: naive CD4+ T cells sorted from blood. Noted subset: CD45RA+ positively selected. The receptors were gathered from a young man in good health.

The V gene is TRBV18, the J gene TRBJ2-3; possibly TRBD2 for D (6 bases). Trimming removed 2 bases at V and 4 bases at J, with 13 bases between. This CDR3 is built from 15 residues. Germline V gives CDR1 KGHSH, CDR2 LQKENI. Here the CDR3 DNA reads TGTGCCAGCTCACCAAAAAACGGGGGTGCAGATACGCAGTATTTT. Its translation: CASSPKNGGADTQYF.

As concerns this clone: This sample also contains other DNA sequences that code for the same CDR3. DNA for the CDR3: TGTGCCAGCAGCCCGGGACAGGGGGCATACAATGAGCAGTTCTTC. Its protein is CASSPGQGAYNEQFF. The V gene is TRBV9, the J gene TRBJ2-1, with 12 bases aligning to TRBD1. V gave up 4 bases and J gave up 4 bases; unmatched junction bases: 3. Per germline, CDR1 SGDLS and CDR2 YYNGEE. CDR3 length: 15 residues.

The chain combines TRBV5-6 with TRBJ1-1; possible D gene TRBD1, 5 bases. CDR3 length equals 16 residues. Trimming shortened V by 3 bases and J by 6 bases, and 21 bases separated the two germline ends. The V gene's germline CDR1 is SGHDT and CDR2 YYEEEE. In DNA form, the CDR3 reads TGTGCCAGCAGCTCACACGAGGAGGGACTATACTCTGAAGCTTTCTTT. Protein sequence: CASSSHEEGLYSEAFF.

The chain has TRBV2 and TRBJ1-2; D uncertain. The V and J ends lost 3 bases and 6 bases respectively, with 11 bases between them. Germline V CDR1 and CDR2: SNHLY, FYNNEI. The CDR3 length is 13 residues. CDR3 nucleotide sequence: TGTGCCAGCAGTGACCCGGGTGTTAATGGCTACACCTTC. Translating it yields CASSDPGVNGYTF.

The genes are TRBV9 and TRBJ1-4, with 7 bases lining up with TRBD1. CDR1 and CDR2 (germline): SGDLS, YYNGEE. The trim removed 7 bases at V and 8 bases at J, leaving 11 bases unmatched. The CDR3 covers 14 residues. The CDR3 nucleotides read TGTGCCAGCGGTACAGGGGTGAGGGCGGAAAAACTGTTTTTT. Translated: CASGTGVRAEKLFF. Together with reference TRBV9 and TRBJ1-4, the CDR3 gives the full variable domain: DSGVTQTPKHLITATGQRVTLRCSPRSGDLSVYWYQQSLDQGLQFLIQYYNGEERAKGNILERFSAQQFPDLHSELNLSSLELGDSALYFCASGTGVRAEKLFFGSGTQLSVL.

Worth noting for this clone: This same CDR3 is encoded by further DNA sequences in the sample. The chain couples TRBV9 to TRBJ2-1, with TRBD1 matching 9 bases. Per the germline V gene, CDR1 is SGDLS and CDR2 is YYNGEE. The CDR3 runs to 15 residues. Trimming cost V 2 bases and J 2 bases; bases outside gene matches: 2. CDR3 DNA: TGTGCCAGCAGCGTTACAGGGGGCGCCTACAATGAGCAGTTCTTC. Protein sequence: CASSVTGGAYNEQFF.

This chain uses TRBV5-4 with TRBJ2-2; 14 bases align to TRBD2. The CDR3 is 16 amino acids. Germline V gene sequence: CDR1 SGHNT, CDR2 YYREEE (reference sequence). J was trimmed by 6 bases and V by 3 bases; bases with no gene match: 4. Here the CDR3 reads CASSSGGLAGAGELFF. CDR3 nucleotides: TGTGCCAGCAGCTCCGGGGGACTAGCGGGAGCCGGGGAGCTGTTTTTT.

CDR3 nucleotides: TGCGCCAGCAGTCGTCCCGGACAGGACCGAGCGGGAGTAACCTACGAGCAGTACTTC. Translation gives CASSRPGQDRAGVTYEQYF. The chain couples TRBV23-1 to TRBJ2-7, with a possible D match to TRBD2 (8 bases). TRBV23-1 is given ORF status, its function remaining uncertain. The CDR3 spans 19 residues. The V end was cut by 4 bases, the J end by 2 bases, with 27 bases between.

The rearrangement joins TRBV28 to TRBJ1-2; D is unresolved. Germline loops: CDR1 MDHEN, CDR2 SYDVKM. Trimming left V 8 bases short and J 5 bases short, with 12 bases between. This CDR3 has 12 residues. The CDR3 nucleotides are TGTGCCAGCCAGGACGGCGAATATGGCTACACCTTC. This gives the protein CASQDGEYGYTF.

The chain employs TRBV7-2 and TRBJ2-5, with unresolved D. CDR3 length: 13 amino acids. Germline V lookup: CDR1 SGHTA, CDR2 FQGNSA. The V end was cut by 2 bases, the J end by 4 bases, with 8 bases between. CDR3 in amino acids: CASSLTMRETQYF. DNA for the CDR3: TGTGCCAGCAGCTTAACAATGAGAGAGACCCAGTACTTC.

As to this clone: The same CDR3 is also encoded by other DNA sequences in this sample. The gene calls are TRBV9 and TRBJ2-1; either TRBD1 or TRBD2 may fit D (5 bases each). Germline-derived CDR1 and CDR2 are SGDLS and YYNGEE. Deletions cut 0 bases from V and 2 bases from J, with 9 bases between. CDR3 length equals 15 residues. CDR3 region: CASSVGGGTYNEQFF. CDR3 coding DNA: TGTGCCAGCAGCGTAGGTGGGGGAACCTACAATGAGCAGTTCTTC.

J is TRBJ2-1 and V is TRBV10-3, with a tentative D call TRBD2 (5 bases). The CDR3 runs 12 residues. Trimming pared 4 bases from V and 9 bases from J, leaving 10 bases between. CDR1 and CDR2 (germline): ENHRY, SYGVKD. As DNA, the CDR3 is TGTGCCATCAGTGGTACCGGGATTGAGCAGTTCTTC. It codes for CAISGTGIEQFF.